This T cell receptor beta chain stems from a study of vaccination and CD4 T cells after COVID-19. Study at large: Each convalescent patient was PCR positive for SARS-CoV-2 on nasal swab; ten or so cases were mild and one severe. It was a median about 100 days after diagnosis, with a range of 35 to 161, that post-COVID samples were drawn. A few convalescent patients were sampled at day 14 and days 161 to 241 post-vaccination.

TCRdb re-derived calls from the PCR reads in MiXCR, one entry per CDR3 protein. The data contain some 29,000 distinct CDR3 sequences, roughly 50% of them singletons. General study points: Looking at convalescent patients, 304 of their 307 vaccine-specific clones were spike mono-reactive.

As to time point: late sampling 161 to 241 days after vaccination in three convalescent patients. Between the trimmed V and J ends, which lost 4 bases and 1 base, there was a span of 17 bases. CDR1 is LNHDA and CDR2 is SQIVND in the germline V gene (reference sequence). The CDR3 is 17 residues long. This clonotype rates as medium-sized. Its antigen is currently unknown. V usage is TRBV19 and J usage is TRBJ1-5; D might be TRBD1 (5 bases). This TCR was recovered from a human donor who had recovered from COVID-19. The sample consisted of CD4+ T cells from blood, taken about 7 months after SARS-CoV-2 vaccination. The CDR3 reads CASSTGTGYHSNQPQHF. CDR3 nucleotides: TGTGCCAGTAGTACAGGGACCGGGTACCACAGCAATCAGCCCCAGCATTTT.